The sample holds one count of the clone carrying this TCR beta chain. This record comes from a study of OX40 agonist ivuxolimab in advanced cancers. Study background: Patients were treated with intravenous ivuxolimab, dosed at 0.01 to 10 mg/kg and infused every 2 weeks. Age averaged around 54 years (range roughly 23 to 79), and 82.7% were male. Previous treatment with anti-PD-1, anti-PD-L1 or anti-CTLA-4 therapy was allowed; more than 35% had received some.

Assay used: immunoSEQ multiplex PCR; TCRdb lists only in-frame clones, some missing. The repertoire holds 70,000 or so clones, around 89% seen once, with more than 0.8% in the top ten. The trim removed 3 bases at V and 3 bases at J, leaving 5 bases unmatched. Per germline, CDR1 SGDLS and CDR2 YYNGEE. CDR3 length equals 14 residues. The V and J genes are TRBV9 and TRBJ2-5, with 7 positions matching TRBD2. The receptor's source is an adult with an advanced solid tumor such as melanoma, head and neck, liver or kidney cancer. The source was CD4+ or CD8+ T cells sorted from blood, collected in a trial of the OX40 agonist ivuxolimab. CDR3 loop: CASSADTSEETQYF. The CDR3, as DNA: TGTGCCAGCAGCGCAGACACTAGCGAAGAGACCCAGTACTTC.